One sample yielded the 23 T cell receptor beta chains listed below, sequenced in a study of blood T cell repertoires in COVID-19. Sequencing used immunoSEQ multiplex PCR; TCRdb keeps in-frame clones, though not all of them. The profile covers roughly 230,000 clones, with 84% appearing a single time and about 3.5% taken by the ten largest. The sequencing sample was made of PBMCs or T cells enriched from blood (not recorded which). The receptors come from a man aged 50 to 59 who had recovered from COVID-19.

This clone was counted once. The chain recombines TRBV10-2 with TRBJ1-2; D remains ambiguous. Germline lookup yields CDR1 WSHSY and CDR2 SAAADI. The CDR3 covers 16 residues. V lost 0 bases, J lost 7 bases, and 18 bases lay in between. The CDR3 loop reads CASSESQTGLEAGYTF. For the CDR3, the DNA is TGCGCCAGCAGTGAGTCGCAGACGGGCCTGGAGGCTGGCTACACCTTC.

This rearrangement joins TRBV12-5 to TRBJ1-5, with D possibly matching TRBD1 (6 bases). CDR3 length: 17 residues. Trimming took 0 bases from V and 0 from J, leaving 12 bases between them. Germline CDR1 and CDR2: LGHNT and FRNRAP. The CDR3 spells CASGLVVGRGSNQPQHF. The CDR3 nucleotides are TGTGCTAGTGGTTTGGTAGTCGGCAGGGGTAGCAATCAGCCCCAGCATTTT.

The chain combines TRBV15 with TRBJ2-3; a possible D gene is TRBD2 (6 bases). From germline, CDR1 is LNHNV and CDR2 YYDKDF (reference sequence). Trimming took off 0 bases at V and 4 bases at J, with 11 bases between the two ends. The length of the CDR3 is 15 residues. The CDR3 region has the DNA TGTGCCACCAGCAGAGACGAGGGAGGCGCAGATACGCAGTATTTT. It yields the protein CATSRDEGGADTQYF.

V and J are TRBV18 and TRBJ1-2; 9 nucleotides align to TRBD1. CDR1 KGHSH and CDR2 LQKENI come from the germline V gene. With 3 bases clipped from V and 4 bases from J, the junction kept 3 bases outside the gene matches. CDR3 size: 14 residues. CDR3 region: CASSPGQGTYGYTF. The CDR3 DNA sequence: TGTGCCAGCTCACCGGGACAGGGTACCTATGGCTACACCTTC.

This clone was counted a single time. This chain links TRBV7-2 with TRBJ1-2; D remains ambiguous. V dropped 4 bases and J dropped 5 bases, with 11 bases sitting between them. The CDR3 consists of 13 residues. Germline V gene lookup returns CDR1 SGHTA and CDR2 FQGNSA. Here the CDR3 reads CASSSSPRYGYTF. The CDR3, as DNA: TGTGCCAGCAGCTCCAGTCCGAGGTATGGCTACACCTTC. Full variable domain (missing parts from reference TRBV7-2 and TRBJ1-2): GAGVSQSPSNKVTEKGKDVELRCDPISGHTALYWYRQSLGQGLEFLIYFQGNSAPDKSGLPSDRFSAERTGGSVSTLTIQRTQQEDSAVYLCASSSSPRYGYTFGSGTRLTVV.

The rearrangement uses TRBV3-1 (or the pseudogene TRBV3-2) and TRBJ2-3, with 9 nucleotides matching TRBD2. V gave up 1 base and J gave up 4 bases; unmatched junction bases: 3. Germline-derived CDR1 and CDR2 are LGHDT and YNNKEL (reference sequence). The CDR3 consists of 15 residues. Written as DNA, the CDR3 is TGTGCCAGCAGCCAAGGGCGGGAGGGATCAGATACGCAGTATTTT. It translates to CASSQGREGSDTQYF.

The rearrangement uses TRBV2 and TRBJ1-5; 9 bases are shared with TRBD1. Trimming at V came to 6 bases and at J to 5 bases, leaving 8 bases not matched to a gene. CDR1 is SNHLY and CDR2 is FYNNEI in the germline V gene. The CDR3 consists of 15 residues. This CDR3 reads CASSAGQGSYQPQHF. DNA for the CDR3: TGTGCCAGCAGCGCGGGACAGGGTTCCTATCAGCCCCAGCATTTT.

V and J are TRBV27 and TRBJ2-7; 8 bases line up with TRBD1. Germline trimming cut 6 bases from V and 5 bases from J; bases unmatched to any gene: 9. Germline values: CDR1 MNHEY, CDR2 SMNVEV (reference sequence). The CDR3 loop spans 14 amino acids. CDR3 residues: CASRLSGGLNEQYF. The DNA of the CDR3 is TGTGCCAGCAGGCTGTCAGGGGGCCTCAACGAGCAGTACTTC.

The rearrangement uses TRBV5-1 and TRBJ2-2; 7 bases are shared with TRBD1. Unmatched junction bases numbered 5, after V lost 1 base and J lost 5 bases. Germline V gene data show CDR1 as SGHRS and CDR2 as YFSETQ. The CDR3 loop spans 15 amino acids. CDR3 amino acids: CASSLRPGGTGELFF. The CDR3 region has the DNA TGCGCCAGCAGCTTGAGGCCAGGGGGAACCGGGGAGCTGTTTTTT.

This chain uses TRBV2 with TRBJ1-1; tentatively, D is TRBD1 (5 bases). CDR3 length equals 14 residues. Trimming left V 4 bases short and J 1 base short, with 10 bases between. Germline V lookup: CDR1 SNHLY, CDR2 FYNNEI. The CDR3 loop is CASSVRDSNTEAFF. DNA for the CDR3: TGTGCCAGCAGTGTTCGGGACTCGAACACTGAAGCTTTCTTT.

The chain combines TRBV9 with TRBJ2-3, with D perhaps TRBD2 (5 bases). V was pared by 1 base and J by 10 bases, with 13 bases between. CDR1 is SGDLS, CDR2 YYNGEE, per germline. The CDR3 runs to 13 residues. The CDR3 region is CASSVPSGAAQYF. The CDR3 DNA is TGTGCCAGCAGCGTACCCAGCGGAGCTGCGCAGTATTTT.

The V and J genes are TRBV30 and TRBJ2-3; 8 nucleotides agree with TRBD2. With V trimmed by 2 bases and J by 1 base, 5 bases remained unmatched. The germline gives CDR1 GTSNPN, CDR2 SVGIG (reference sequence). The CDR3 is made up of 15 amino acids. The CDR3 protein is CAWSRTSSGTDTQYF. CDR3 sequence (DNA): TGTGCCTGGAGTCGGACTAGCAGTGGCACAGATACGCAGTATTTT.

The V call is TRBV10-3, the J call TRBJ2-3; 10 nucleotides agree with TRBD2. V dropped 8 bases and J dropped 10; count of bases not matched to a gene: 12. CDR1 ENHRY and CDR2 SYGVKD come from the germline V gene. This CDR3 spans 14 amino acids. The CDR3 reads CAIRLEREGKAQYF. The CDR3 bases are TGTGCCATCCGACTTGAGCGGGAGGGCAAGGCGCAGTATTTT.

Regarding this clone: Relative to the germline gene, one junction end is altered; a read error may explain this. This chain links TRBV3-1 (or the pseudogene TRBV3-2) with TRBJ1-1; no reliable D call. This CDR3 has 13 amino acids. CDR1 LGHDT and CDR2 YNNKEL come from the germline V gene (reference sequence). In nucleotides, the CDR3 is TGTGCCAGCAGCCAAGATAGGCTTGCGGACTGCTCCTTT. Amino acid sequence: CASSQDRLADCSF.

Here the CDR3 DNA reads TGCGCCAGCAGAGAGACAGCCACACCCACGGCCAAAAACATTCAGTACTTC. Translated: CASRETATPTAKNIQYF. This sequence joins TRBV23-1 and TRBJ2-4, with D maybe TRBD1 (5 bases). TRBV23-1 is an open reading frame whose function is uncertain. The CDR3 length is 17 residues. The V gene lost 6 bases and the J gene lost 1 base, with 19 bases spanning the gap.

CDR3 DNA sequence: TGTGCCAGCAGCCGAACCGGACAGCGCACTGAAGCTTTCTTT. This translates into CASSRTGQRTEAFF. V is TRBV14 and J is TRBJ1-1; D may be TRBD1 (6 bases). Trimming removed 4 bases from V and 4 bases from J, with 13 bases in between. Germline CDR1 and CDR2: SGHDN and FVKESK. The length of the CDR3 is 14 residues.

This clone was observed once. The gene calls are TRBV5-4 and TRBJ1-1; 7 bases are shared with TRBD1. Germline V gene lookup returns CDR1 SGHNT and CDR2 YYREEE (reference sequence). Trimming removed 4 bases from V and 4 bases from J; junction bases left unmatched: 7. This CDR3 contains 14 residues. CDR3 sequence: CASSPWDSSTEAFF. The CDR3 nucleotides are TGTGCCAGCAGCCCCTGGGACAGCTCCACTGAAGCTTTCTTT.

The chain combines TRBV5-4 with TRBJ1-5; 7 nucleotides line up with TRBD1. The junction had 2 bases not matched to a gene; V was cut back by 2 bases and J by 3 bases. The CDR3 spans 14 residues. Germline assignment: CDR1 SGHNT and CDR2 YYREEE (reference sequence). The chain's CDR3 is CASSFRGANQPQHF. The CDR3 nucleotides read TGTGCCAGCAGCTTCAGGGGGGCCAATCAGCCCCAGCATTTT.

The V and J genes are TRBV18 and TRBJ1-5; D is perhaps TRBD1 (5 bases). Looked up from germline, CDR1 is KGHSH and CDR2 is LQKENI. This CDR3 is built from 16 residues. V lost 3 bases to trimming and J lost 2 bases, with 14 bases between them. For the CDR3, the DNA is TGTGCCAGCTCACCCCCGGTCAGGGTAGGCAATCAGCCCCAGCATTTT. Encoded protein: CASSPPVRVGNQPQHF.

This sequence joins TRBV19 and TRBJ2-2; D remains unclear. V lost 4 bases and J 0 bases, leaving 9 bases between the germline ends. From germline, CDR1 is LNHDA and CDR2 SQIVND (reference sequence). CDR3 size: 15 residues. The CDR3 bases are TGTGCCAGTAGTACCGTGAGGACGAACACCGGGGAGCTGTTTTTT. This translates into CASSTVRTNTGELFF.

The CDR3 loop reads CASSPSSGQIYEQYF. Written as DNA, the CDR3 is TGTGCCAGCAGCCCCTCAAGCGGACAGATCTACGAGCAGTACTTC. The genes are TRBV7-3 and TRBJ2-7, with D maybe TRBD1 (6 bases). Looked up from germline, CDR1 is SGHTA and CDR2 is FQGTGA. Deletions cut 5 bases from V and 3 bases from J, with 17 bases between. This CDR3 comprises 15 residues. The whole variable domain, remainder taken from reference TRBV7-3 and TRBJ2-7, is GAGVSQTPSNKVTEKGKYVELRCDPISGHTALYWYRQSLGQGPEFLIYFQGTGAADDSGLPNDRFFAVRPEGSVSTLKIQRTERGDSAVYLCASSPSSGQIYEQYFGPGTRLTVT.

V usage is TRBV5-4 and J usage is TRBJ2-5, with 7 positions matching TRBD1. The CDR3 loop spans 13 amino acids. Unmatched junction bases numbered 1, after V lost 4 bases and J lost 1 base. Germline V gene data show CDR1 as SGHNT and CDR2 as YYREEE (reference sequence). The CDR3 region has the DNA TGTGCCAGCAGCCGGGACAGCCAAGAGACCCAGTACTTC. It codes for CASSRDSQETQYF.

The rearrangement joins TRBV7-3 to TRBJ2-3; 12 bases align to TRBD1. Per germline, CDR1 SGHTA and CDR2 FQGTGA. With 4 bases clipped from V and 2 bases from J, the junction kept 1 base outside the gene matches. This CDR3 has 15 amino acids. The CDR3 spells CASSSGQGATDTQYF. CDR3 nucleotides: TGTGCCAGCAGCTCGGGACAGGGGGCCACAGATACGCAGTATTTT. Complete variable domain (other parts from reference TRBV7-3 and TRBJ2-3): GAGVSQTPSNKVTEKGKYVELRCDPISGHTALYWYRQSLGQGPEFLIYFQGTGAADDSGLPNDRFFAVRPEGSVSTLKIQRTERGDSAVYLCASSSGQGATDTQYFGPGTRLTVL.